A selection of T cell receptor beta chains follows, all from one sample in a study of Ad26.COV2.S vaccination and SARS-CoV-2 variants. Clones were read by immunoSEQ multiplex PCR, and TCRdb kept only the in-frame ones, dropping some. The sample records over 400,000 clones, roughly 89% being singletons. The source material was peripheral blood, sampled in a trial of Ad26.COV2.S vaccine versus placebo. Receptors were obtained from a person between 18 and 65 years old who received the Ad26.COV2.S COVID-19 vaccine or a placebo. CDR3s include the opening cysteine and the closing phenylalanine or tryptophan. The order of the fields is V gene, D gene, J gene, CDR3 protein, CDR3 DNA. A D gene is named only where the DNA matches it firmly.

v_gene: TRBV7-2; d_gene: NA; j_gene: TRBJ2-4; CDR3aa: CASSGSYIQYF; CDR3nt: TGTGCCAGCAGCGGGAGCTACATTCAGTACTTC
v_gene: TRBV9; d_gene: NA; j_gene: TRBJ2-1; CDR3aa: CASSVGSSYNEQFF; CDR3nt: TGTGCCAGCAGCGTAGGAAGCTCCTACAATGAGCAGTTCTTC
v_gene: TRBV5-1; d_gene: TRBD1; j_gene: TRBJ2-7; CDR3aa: CASSLTGDPYEQYF; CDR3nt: TGCGCCAGCAGCTTGACAGGGGATCCCTACGAGCAGTACTTC
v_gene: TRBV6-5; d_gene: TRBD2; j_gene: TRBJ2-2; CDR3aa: CASRREPTTGELFF; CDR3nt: TGTGCCAGCAGGCGGGAGCCGACCACCGGGGAGCTGTTTTTT
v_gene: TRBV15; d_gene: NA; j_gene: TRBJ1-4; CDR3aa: CATSREGGLNEKLFF; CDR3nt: TGTGCCACCAGCAGAGAGGGCGGGCTGAATGAAAAACTGTTTTTT
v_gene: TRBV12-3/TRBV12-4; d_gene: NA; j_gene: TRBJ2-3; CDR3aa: CASSFLPLGTQYF; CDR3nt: TGTGCCAGCAGTTTCCTCCCCCTGGGTACGCAGTATTTT
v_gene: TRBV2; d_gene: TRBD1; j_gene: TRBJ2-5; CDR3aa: CASSESGTGGLETQYF; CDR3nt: TGTGCCAGCAGTGAATCCGGGACAGGGGGCTTGGAGACCCAGTACTTC
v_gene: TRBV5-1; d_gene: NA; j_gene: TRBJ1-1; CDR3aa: CASTTGWSTEAFF; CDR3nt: TGCGCCAGCACGACAGGTTGGAGCACTGAAGCTTTCTTT
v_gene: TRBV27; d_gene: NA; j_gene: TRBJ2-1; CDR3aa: CASSFGVSPYNEQFF; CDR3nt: TGTGCCAGCAGTTTTGGCGTAAGTCCCTACAATGAGCAGTTCTTC
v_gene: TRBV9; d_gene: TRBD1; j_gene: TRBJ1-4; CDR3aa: CASSVLQGTNEKLFF; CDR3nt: TGTGCCAGCAGCGTATTACAGGGGACTAATGAAAAACTGTTTTTT